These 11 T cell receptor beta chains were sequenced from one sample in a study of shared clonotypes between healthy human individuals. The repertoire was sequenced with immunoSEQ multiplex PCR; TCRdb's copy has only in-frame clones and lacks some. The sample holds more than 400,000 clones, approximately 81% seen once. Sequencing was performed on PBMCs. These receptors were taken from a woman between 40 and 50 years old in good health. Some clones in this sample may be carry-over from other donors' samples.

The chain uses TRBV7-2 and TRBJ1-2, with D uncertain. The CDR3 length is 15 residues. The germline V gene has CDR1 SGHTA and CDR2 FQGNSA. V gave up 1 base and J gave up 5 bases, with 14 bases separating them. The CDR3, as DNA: TGTGCCAGCAGCTTAGTGTCAGCCGGGAATTATGGCTACACCTTC. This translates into CASSLVSAGNYGYTF.

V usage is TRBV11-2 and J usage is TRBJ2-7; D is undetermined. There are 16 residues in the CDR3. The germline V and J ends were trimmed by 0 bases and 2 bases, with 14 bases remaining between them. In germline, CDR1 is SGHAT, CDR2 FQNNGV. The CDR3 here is CASSLDLSRQAYEQYF. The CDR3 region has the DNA TGTGCCAGCAGCTTAGATCTTTCTCGGCAAGCCTACGAGCAGTACTTC. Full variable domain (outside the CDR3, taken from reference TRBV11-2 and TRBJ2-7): EAGVAQSPRYKIIEKRQSVAFWCNPISGHATLYWYQQILGQGPKLLIQFQNNGVVDDSQLPKDRFSAERLKGVDSTLKIQPAKLEDSAVYLCASSLDLSRQAYEQYFGPGTRLTVT.

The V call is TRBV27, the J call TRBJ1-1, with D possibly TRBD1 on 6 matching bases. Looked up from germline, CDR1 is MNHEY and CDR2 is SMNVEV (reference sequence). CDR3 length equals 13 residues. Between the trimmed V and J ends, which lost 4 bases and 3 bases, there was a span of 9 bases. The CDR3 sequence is CASSWGGDTEAFF. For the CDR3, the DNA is TGTGCCAGCAGTTGGGGGGGCGACACTGAAGCTTTCTTT.

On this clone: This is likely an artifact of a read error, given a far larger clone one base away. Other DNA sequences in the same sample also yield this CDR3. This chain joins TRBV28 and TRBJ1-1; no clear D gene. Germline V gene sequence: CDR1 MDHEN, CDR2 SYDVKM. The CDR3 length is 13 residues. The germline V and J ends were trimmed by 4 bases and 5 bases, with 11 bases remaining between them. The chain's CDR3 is CASSSGFDTEAFF. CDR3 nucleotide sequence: TGTGCCAGCAGTTCCGGGTTTGATACTGAAGCTTTCTTT.

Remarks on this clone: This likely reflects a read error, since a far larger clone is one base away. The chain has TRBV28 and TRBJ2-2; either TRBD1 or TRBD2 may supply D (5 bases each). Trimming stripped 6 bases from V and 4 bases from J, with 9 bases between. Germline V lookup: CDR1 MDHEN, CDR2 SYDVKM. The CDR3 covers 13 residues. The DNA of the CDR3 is TGTGCCAGCAGGAGGGGTGTCACCGGGGAGCTGTTTTTT. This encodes CASRRGVTGELFF.

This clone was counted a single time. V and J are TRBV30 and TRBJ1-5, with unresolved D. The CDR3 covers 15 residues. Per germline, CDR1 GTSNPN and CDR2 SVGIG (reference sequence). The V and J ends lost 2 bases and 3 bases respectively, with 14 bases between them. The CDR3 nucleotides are TGTGCCTGGAGTACGTGGCAGCTATACAATCAGCCCCAGCATTTT. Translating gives CAWSTWQLYNQPQHF. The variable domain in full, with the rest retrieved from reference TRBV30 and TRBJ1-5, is SQTIHQWPATLVQPVGSPLSLECTVEGTSNPNLYWYRQAAGRGLQLLFYSVGIGQISSEVPQNLSASRPQDRQFILSSKKLLLSDSGFYLCAWSTWQLYNQPQHFGDGTRLSIL.

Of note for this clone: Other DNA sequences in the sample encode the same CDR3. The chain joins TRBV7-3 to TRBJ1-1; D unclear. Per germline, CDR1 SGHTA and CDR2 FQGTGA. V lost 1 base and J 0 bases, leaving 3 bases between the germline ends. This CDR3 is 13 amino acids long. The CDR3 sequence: CASSLNVNTEAFF. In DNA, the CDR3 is TGTGCCAGCAGCTTAAACGTGAACACTGAAGCTTTCTTT.

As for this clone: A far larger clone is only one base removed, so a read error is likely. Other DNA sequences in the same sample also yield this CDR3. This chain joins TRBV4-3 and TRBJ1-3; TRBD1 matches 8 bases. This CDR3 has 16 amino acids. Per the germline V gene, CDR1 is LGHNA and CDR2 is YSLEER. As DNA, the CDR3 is TGCGCCAGCAGCCAAGCACCGACAGGGGTTGATAACACCATATACTTT. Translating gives CASSQAPTGVDNTIYF.

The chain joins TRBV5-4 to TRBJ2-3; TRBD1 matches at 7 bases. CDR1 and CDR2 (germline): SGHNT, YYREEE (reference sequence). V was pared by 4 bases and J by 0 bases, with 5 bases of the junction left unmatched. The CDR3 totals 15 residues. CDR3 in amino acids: CASSPGTVSTDTQYF. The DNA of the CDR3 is TGTGCCAGCAGCCCCGGGACAGTAAGCACAGATACGCAGTATTTT. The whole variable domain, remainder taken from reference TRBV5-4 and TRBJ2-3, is ETGVTQSPTHLIKTRGQQVTLRCSSQSGHNTVSWYQQALGQGPQFIFQYYREEENGRGNFPPRFSGLQFPNYSSELNVNALELDDSALYLCASSPGTVSTDTQYFGPGTRLTVL.

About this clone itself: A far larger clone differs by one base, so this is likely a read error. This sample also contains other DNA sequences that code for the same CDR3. The CDR3 reads CASSPLAGAYNEQFF. CDR3 sequence (DNA): TGTGCAAGCAGCCCCTTAGCGGGCGCGTACAATGAGCAGTTCTTC. The J gene is TRBJ2-1, the V gene TRBV7-3, with 7 bases lining up with TRBD2. The CDR3 contains 15 residues. Germline CDR1 SGHTA, CDR2 FQGTGA.

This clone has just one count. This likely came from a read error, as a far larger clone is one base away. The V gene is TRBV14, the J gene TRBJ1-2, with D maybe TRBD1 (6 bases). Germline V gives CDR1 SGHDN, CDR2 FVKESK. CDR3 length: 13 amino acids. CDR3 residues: CDSNPLAGDGYTF. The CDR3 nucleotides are TGTGACAGCAACCCACTGGCAGGGGATGGCTACACCTTC. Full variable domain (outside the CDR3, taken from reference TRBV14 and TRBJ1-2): EAGVTQFPSHSVIEKGQTVTLRCDPISGHDNLYWYRRVMGKEIKFLLHFVKESKQDESGMPNNRFLAERTGGTYSTLKVQPAELEDSGVYFCDSNPLAGDGYTFGSGTRLTVV.